The T cell receptor (beta chain) described here comes from a study of siplizumab effects on memory and regulatory T cells (dated by TCRdb to between 2018 and 2021). Looking at the study overall: The study examined how the anti-CD2 antibody siplizumab affects alloreactive T-cell subsets in allogeneic mixed lymphocyte reactions built from human PBMCs.

Notes on this clone: What antigen it recognizes has not been identified. There are no base qualities to consult, and no much larger clone falls within one base.

The library relied on the immunoSEQ multiplex PCR assay. Each sample had some 9.7 x 10^4 TCR templates assayed by the deep sequencing platform. Genomic DNA extracted from sorted T cells was the material used for TCRbeta CDR3 sequencing. The published analysis was carried out like this. Clonal analysis of TCRbeta CDR3 data was done in the R programming language. Unstimulated samples were compared with post-reaction CFSE-low samples to define alloreactive CD4+ and CD8+ clones. By matching sequences to the repertoires of sorted unstimulated Treg and non-Treg cells, each alloreactive CD4+ clone was assigned a regulatory or non-regulatory origin. Here the immuneACCESS table is served through TCRdb, limited to in-frame sequences with V and J called. Missing clones are a known gap in these copies; in checked studies unresolved V genes cover under half, and the rest lacks a known reason. Clonal size and the V and J genes are those of that table, whereas D and trimming came from the DNA. The sample has approximately 100,000 clones on record, approximately 92% of them singletons. The ten top clones hold just over 2.5% of the sample.

Overall results and qualifications from the work: Sequences below about 10^-5 frequency were poorly captured, so only a minor fraction of alloreactive clones could be mapped to unstimulated subsets. Siplizumab significantly reduced the cumulative frequency of alloreactive sequences traceable to unstimulated CD4+ memory T cells. In reactions with siplizumab, an average of 68.8% of mappable alloreactive CD4+ clones were Treg-derived, compared with 26.9% in control reactions. Whether proliferating Tregs from siplizumab cultures were suppressive was not functionally confirmed. A naive or memory phenotype could not be assigned to roughly 80-95% of proliferating CD4+ or CD8+ clones. Unstimulated naive T cells appeared more diverse than memory T cells, and naive cells seemed to contribute substantially to the alloresponse.

Sorted unstimulated T cells and proliferating T cells recovered from mixed lymphocyte reactions were subjected to TCRbeta CDR3 sequencing. Fresh whole blood from nine to ten HLA-typed healthy donors was used as the source from which PBMCs were isolated. The CDR3 goes from the cysteine to the phenylalanine over 16 residues. The retained sequence is limited to the CDR3, 48 bases, with the frame set at the first base. The germline V gene (reference sequence) sets CDR1 to SGHNT and CDR2 to YYREEE. V ends up 1 base short and J 4 bases short, with an unmatched junction base count of 5. The sample taken for sequencing was CD4+ T cells sorted from blood. The rearrangement combines TRBV5-4 with TRBJ2-3, with 11 central nucleotides matching TRBD2. The sequence was collected from a human donor in good health. Some clones in this sample may be carry-over from other donors' samples. The nucleotides read TGTGCCAGCAGCTTGACTAGCGGGAGTCGGTCAGATACGCAGTATTTT. Translation gives CASSLTSGSRSDTQYF.